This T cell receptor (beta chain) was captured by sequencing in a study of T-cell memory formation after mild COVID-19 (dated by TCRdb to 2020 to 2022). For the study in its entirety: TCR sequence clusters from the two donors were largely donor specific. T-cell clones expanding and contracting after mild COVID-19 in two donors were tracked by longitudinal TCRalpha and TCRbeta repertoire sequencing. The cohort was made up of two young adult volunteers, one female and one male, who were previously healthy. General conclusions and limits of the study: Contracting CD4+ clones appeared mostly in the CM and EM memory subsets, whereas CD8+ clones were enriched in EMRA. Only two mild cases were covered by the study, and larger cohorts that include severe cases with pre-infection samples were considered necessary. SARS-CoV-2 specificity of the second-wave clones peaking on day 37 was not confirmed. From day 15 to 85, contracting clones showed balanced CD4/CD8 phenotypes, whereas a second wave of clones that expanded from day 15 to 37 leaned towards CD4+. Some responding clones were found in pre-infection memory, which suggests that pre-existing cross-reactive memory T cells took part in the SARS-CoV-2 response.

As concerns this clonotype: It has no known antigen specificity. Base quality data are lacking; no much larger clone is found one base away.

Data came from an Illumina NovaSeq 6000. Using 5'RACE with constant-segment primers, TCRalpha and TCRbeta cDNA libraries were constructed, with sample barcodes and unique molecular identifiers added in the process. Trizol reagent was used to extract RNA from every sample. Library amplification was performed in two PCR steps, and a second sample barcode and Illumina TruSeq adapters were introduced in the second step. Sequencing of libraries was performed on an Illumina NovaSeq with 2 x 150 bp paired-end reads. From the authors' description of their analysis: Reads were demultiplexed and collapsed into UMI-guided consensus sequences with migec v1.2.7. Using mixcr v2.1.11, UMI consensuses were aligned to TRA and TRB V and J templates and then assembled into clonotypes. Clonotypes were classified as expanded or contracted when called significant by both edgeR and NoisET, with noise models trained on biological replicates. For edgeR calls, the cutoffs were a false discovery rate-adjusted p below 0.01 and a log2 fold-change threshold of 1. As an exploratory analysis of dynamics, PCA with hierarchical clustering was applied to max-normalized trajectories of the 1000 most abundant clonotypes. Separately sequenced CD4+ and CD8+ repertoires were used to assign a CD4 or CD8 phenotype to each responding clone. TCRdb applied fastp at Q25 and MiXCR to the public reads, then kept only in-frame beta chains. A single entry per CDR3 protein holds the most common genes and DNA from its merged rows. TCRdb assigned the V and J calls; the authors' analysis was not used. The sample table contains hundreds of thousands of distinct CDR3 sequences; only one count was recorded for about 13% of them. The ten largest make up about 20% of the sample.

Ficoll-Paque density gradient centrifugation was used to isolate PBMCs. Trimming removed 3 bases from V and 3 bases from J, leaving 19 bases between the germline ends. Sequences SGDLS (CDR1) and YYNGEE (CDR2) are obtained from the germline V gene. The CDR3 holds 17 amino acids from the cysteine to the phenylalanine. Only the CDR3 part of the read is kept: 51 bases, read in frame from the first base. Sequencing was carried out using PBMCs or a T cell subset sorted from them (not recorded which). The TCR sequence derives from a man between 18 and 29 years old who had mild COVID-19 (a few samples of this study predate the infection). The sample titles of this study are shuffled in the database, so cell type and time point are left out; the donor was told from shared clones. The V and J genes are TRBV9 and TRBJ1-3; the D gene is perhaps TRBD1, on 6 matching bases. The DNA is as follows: TGTGCCAGCAGCGAAGGGGGGGGACGCGATATTGGAAACACCATATATTTT. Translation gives CASSEGGGRDIGNTIYF.